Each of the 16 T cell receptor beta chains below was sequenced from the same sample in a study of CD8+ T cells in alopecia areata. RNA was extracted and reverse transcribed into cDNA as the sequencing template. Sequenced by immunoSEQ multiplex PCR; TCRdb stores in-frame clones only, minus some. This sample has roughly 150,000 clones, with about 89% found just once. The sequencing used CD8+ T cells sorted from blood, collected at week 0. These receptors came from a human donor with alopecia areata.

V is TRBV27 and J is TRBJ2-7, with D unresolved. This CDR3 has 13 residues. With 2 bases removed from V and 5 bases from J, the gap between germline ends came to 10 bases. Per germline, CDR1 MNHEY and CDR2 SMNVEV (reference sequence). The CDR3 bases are TGTGCCAGCAGTTTAAGTGGGTGGCACGAGCAGTACTTC. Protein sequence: CASSLSGWHEQYF.

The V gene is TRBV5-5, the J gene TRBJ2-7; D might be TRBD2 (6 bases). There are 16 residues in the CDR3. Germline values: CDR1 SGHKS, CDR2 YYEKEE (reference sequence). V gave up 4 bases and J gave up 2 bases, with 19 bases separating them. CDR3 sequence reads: CASSDAGQIEAYEQYF. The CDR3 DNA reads TGTGCCAGCAGCGATGCGGGGCAAATCGAAGCCTACGAGCAGTACTTC.

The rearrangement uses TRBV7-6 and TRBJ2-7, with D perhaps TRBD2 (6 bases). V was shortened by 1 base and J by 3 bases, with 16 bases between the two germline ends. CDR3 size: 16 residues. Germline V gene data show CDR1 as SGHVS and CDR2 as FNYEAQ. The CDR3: CASSLVAASENYEQYF. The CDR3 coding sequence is TGTGCCAGCAGCTTAGTCGCGGCTAGCGAGAACTACGAGCAGTACTTC.

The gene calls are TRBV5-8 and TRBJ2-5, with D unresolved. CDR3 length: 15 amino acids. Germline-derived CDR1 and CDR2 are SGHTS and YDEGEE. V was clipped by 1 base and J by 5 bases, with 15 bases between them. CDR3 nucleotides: TGTGCCAGCAGCTTGATGGCCGCCCGAAGGGAGACCCAGTACTTC. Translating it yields CASSLMAARRETQYF.

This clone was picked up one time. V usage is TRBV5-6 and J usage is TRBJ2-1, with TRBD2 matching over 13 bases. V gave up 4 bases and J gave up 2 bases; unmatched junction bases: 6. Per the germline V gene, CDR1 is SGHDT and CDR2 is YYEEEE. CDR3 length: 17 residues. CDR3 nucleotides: TGTGCCAGCAGCCCTAGACTAGCGGGAGGTACCTACAATGAGCAGTTCTTC. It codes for CASSPRLAGGTYNEQFF.

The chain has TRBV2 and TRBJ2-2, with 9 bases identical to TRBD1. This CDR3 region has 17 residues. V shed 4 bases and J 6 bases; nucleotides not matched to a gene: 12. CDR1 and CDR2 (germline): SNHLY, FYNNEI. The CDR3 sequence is CASSGGQGHFLSGELFF. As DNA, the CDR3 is TGTGCCAGCAGTGGGGGACAGGGTCACTTTTTGTCCGGGGAGCTGTTTTTT.

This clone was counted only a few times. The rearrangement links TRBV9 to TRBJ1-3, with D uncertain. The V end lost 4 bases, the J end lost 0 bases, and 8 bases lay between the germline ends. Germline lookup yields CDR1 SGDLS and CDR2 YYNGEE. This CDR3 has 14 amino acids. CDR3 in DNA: TGTGCCAGCAGCCCCCCAAGCTCTGGAAACACCATATATTTT. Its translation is CASSPPSSGNTIYF.

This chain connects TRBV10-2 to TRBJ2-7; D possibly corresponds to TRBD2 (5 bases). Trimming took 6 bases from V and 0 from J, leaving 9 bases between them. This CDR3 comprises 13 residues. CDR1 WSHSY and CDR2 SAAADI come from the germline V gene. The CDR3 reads CASSHGISYEQYF. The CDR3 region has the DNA TGCGCCAGCAGCCACGGGATCTCCTACGAGCAGTACTTC.

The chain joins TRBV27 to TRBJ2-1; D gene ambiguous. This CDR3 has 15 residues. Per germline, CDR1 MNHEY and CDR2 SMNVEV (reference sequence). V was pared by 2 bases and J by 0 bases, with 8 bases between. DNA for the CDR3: TGTGCCAGCAGTTTAGACGCGAGCTCCTACAATGAGCAGTTCTTC. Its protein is CASSLDASSYNEQFF.

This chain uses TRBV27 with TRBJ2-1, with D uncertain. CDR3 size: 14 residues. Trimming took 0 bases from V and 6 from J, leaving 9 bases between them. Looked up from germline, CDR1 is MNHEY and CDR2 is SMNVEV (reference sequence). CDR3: CASSLSGSGNEQFF. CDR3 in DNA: TGTGCCAGCAGTTTATCAGGATCAGGCAATGAGCAGTTCTTC.

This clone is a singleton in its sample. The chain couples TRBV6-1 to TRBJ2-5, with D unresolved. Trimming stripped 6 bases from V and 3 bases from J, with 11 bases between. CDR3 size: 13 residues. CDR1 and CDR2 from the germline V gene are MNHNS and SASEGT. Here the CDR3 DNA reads TGTGCCAGCAGCCCTTATATAGAAGAGACCCAGTACTTC. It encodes CASSPYIEETQYF.

The CDR3 DNA is TGTGCCAGCAGGGGGGGAGGCTCCCCGACCTACGAGCAGTACTTC. This translates into CASRGGGSPTYEQYF. The rearrangement uses TRBV27 and TRBJ2-7, with D possibly TRBD2 on 6 matching bases. The CDR3 is 15 residues long. Germline CDR1 MNHEY, CDR2 SMNVEV (reference sequence). The ends were cut back, 6 bases at V and 2 bases at J, with 17 bases in the middle.

The CDR3 loop reads CASSPGAGLDTQYF. CDR3 DNA: TGTGCCAGCAGCCCGGGGGCCGGTCTAGATACGCAGTATTTT. The chain joins TRBV5-4 to TRBJ2-3, with D perhaps given as TRBD1 or TRBD2 (6 bases each). Per germline, CDR1 SGHNT and CDR2 YYREEE (reference sequence). CDR3 size: 14 residues. The ends were cut back, 4 bases at V and 5 bases at J, with 14 bases in the middle.

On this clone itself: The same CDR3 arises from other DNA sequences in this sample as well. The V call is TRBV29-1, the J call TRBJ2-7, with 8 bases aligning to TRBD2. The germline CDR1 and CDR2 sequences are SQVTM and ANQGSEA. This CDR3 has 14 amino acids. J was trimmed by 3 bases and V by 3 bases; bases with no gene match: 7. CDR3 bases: TGCAGCGTTGATAGCGGGACGGAATTCTACGAGCAGTACTTC. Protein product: CSVDSGTEFYEQYF.

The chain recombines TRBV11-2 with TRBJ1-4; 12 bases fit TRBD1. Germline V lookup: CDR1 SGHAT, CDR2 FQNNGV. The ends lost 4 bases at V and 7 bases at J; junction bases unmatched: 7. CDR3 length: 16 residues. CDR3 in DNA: TGTGCCAGCAGCTCAGGCGGGACAGGGGGCGGTGAAAAACTGTTTTTT. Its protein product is CASSSGGTGGGEKLFF. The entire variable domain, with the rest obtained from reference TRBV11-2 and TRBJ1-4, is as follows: EAGVAQSPRYKIIEKRQSVAFWCNPISGHATLYWYQQILGQGPKLLIQFQNNGVVDDSQLPKDRFSAERLKGVDSTLKIQPAKLEDSAVYLCASSSGGTGGGEKLFFGSGTQLSVL.

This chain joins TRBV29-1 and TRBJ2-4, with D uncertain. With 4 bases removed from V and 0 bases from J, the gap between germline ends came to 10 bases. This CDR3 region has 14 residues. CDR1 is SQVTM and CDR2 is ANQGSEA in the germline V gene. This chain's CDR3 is CSVGRDTAKNIQYF. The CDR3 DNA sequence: TGCAGCGTTGGAAGAGATACAGCCAAAAACATTCAGTACTTC.